This record covers a single T cell receptor beta chain. Generated by immunoSEQ multiplex PCR, the TCRdb table keeps only in-frame clones and is missing some. The sample lists 140,000 or so clones, about 80% occurring once. These data are taken from a study of blood T cell repertoires in COVID-19. In terms of age and location, participants ranged from roughly 18 to 95 years and lived in about 25 US areas. Cohort 3 donors counted as recovered after two negative PCRs, clearance, or resolved symptoms. Germline values: CDR1 SGHRS, CDR2 YFSETQ. CDR3 size: 14 residues. V dropped 6 bases and J dropped 6; count of bases not matched to a gene: 12.

The TCR sequence derives from a middle-aged man who had recovered from COVID-19. The J gene is TRBJ2-7, the V gene TRBV5-1; the match to TRBD1 covers 7 bases. Material: PBMCs or T cells enriched from blood (not recorded which). CDR3 loop: CASTKGAGDTEQYF. The CDR3 nucleotides read TGCGCCAGCACTAAGGGGGCAGGGGACACCGAGCAGTACTTC.